This TCR beta chain was observed in a study of blood T cell repertoires in COVID-19. Study-level information: Sources were T cells, B-cell-depleted T cells, or PBMCs; the material itself was cDNA or gDNA.

Germline-derived CDR1 and CDR2 are LNHNV and YYDKDF (reference sequence). The CDR3 totals 20 residues. The V and J ends lost 0 bases and 0 bases respectively, with 21 bases between them. Per the authors' pipeline: Using reference gene primer amplification, nucleated cell counts were estimated. TCRdb's copy holds only in-frame clones and misses some; the assay was immunoSEQ multiplex PCR. V, J and clone size are those of that table, while D and trimming were read from the DNA. The table shows 62,000 or so clones, with approximately 88% occurring only once. The chain links TRBV15 to TRBJ2-1, with D perhaps matching TRBD1 (6 bases). This sequence originates from a human donor in a cohort sampled during active COVID-19. Sequenced input: peripheral blood. CDR3 sequence reads: CATSRESGTLRSSSYNEQFF. CDR3 DNA sequence: TGTGCCACCAGCAGAGAGTCCGGGACATTAAGATCTAGCTCCTACAATGAGCAGTTCTTC.